These T cell receptor beta chains were read from a single sample in a study of CD8 T cells in Susac syndrome. TCRdb passed the immunoSEQ multiplex PCR reads through MiXCR, listing each CDR3 protein once. The sample has 45,000 to 55,000 distinct CDR3 sequences; more than 85% are singletons. Sequenced material: CD8+ T cells from PBMCs. These receptors came from a human donor in good health. Each CDR3 is given with its conserved first and last residue. A D gene is named only where the DNA matches it firmly. Expanded clones get a size class; other rows say once, few or many, or leave the size out.

clone_size | j_call | v_call | d_call | cdr3_aa | cdr3_nt
NA | TRBJ2-1 | TRBV27 | TRBD2 | CASSQGFGGVNEQFF | TGTGCCAGCAGCCAAGGGTTTGGGGGGGTCAATGAGCAGTTCTTC
NA | TRBJ2-7 | TRBV27 | TRBD1 | CASSLAGGFEQYF | TGTGCCAGCAGTTTGGCAGGGGGCTTCGAGCAGTACTTC
NA | TRBJ2-7 | TRBV28 | NA | CASSFTGTSSYEQYF | TGTGCCAGCAGTTTCACCGGGACATCCTCCTACGAGCAGTACTTC
NA | TRBJ1-5 | TRBV15 | TRBD1 | CATSSGTGGSGTQHF | TGTGCCACCAGCTCCGGGACAGGGGGCTCAGGGACCCAGCATTTT
NA | TRBJ2-7 | TRBV2 | TRBD2 | CASSPTSGRVYEQYF | TGTGCCAGCAGTCCGACTAGCGGGAGGGTCTACGAGCAGTACTTC
NA | TRBJ2-7 | TRBV29-1 | NA | CSVTGGSSGMPSYEQYF | TGCAGCGTGACAGGGGGATCTAGCGGGATGCCCTCCTACGAGCAGTACTTC
NA | TRBJ1-3 | TRBV9 | NA | CASSVGQSSGNTIYF | TGTGCCAGCAGCGTAGGACAGAGCTCTGGAAACACCATATATTTT
NA | TRBJ2-2 | TRBV20-1 | TRBD2 | CSARGGQREKGGELFF | TGCAGTGCTAGAGGGGGCCAGCGGGAGAAGGGCGGGGAGCTGTTTTTT
NA | TRBJ2-7 | TRBV2 | NA | CASAYYEQYF | TGTGCCAGCGCCTACTACGAGCAGTACTTC
NA | TRBJ2-2 | TRBV7-6 | TRBD2 | CATGGGELFF | TGTGCCACGGGGGGCGGGGAGCTGTTTTTT
NA | TRBJ2-5 | TRBV27 | TRBD1 | CASSLSTGLETQYF | TGTGCCAGCAGTTTATCGACAGGGTTGGAGACCCAGTACTTC
once | TRBJ2-7 | TRBV15 | NA | CATSRDRGASYEQYF | TGTGCCACCAGCAGAGATCGGGGGGCCTCCTACGAGCAGTACTTC
NA | TRBJ2-7 | TRBV20-1 | TRBD1 | CSALPGGYEQYF | TGCAGTGCCCTACCAGGGGGATACGAGCAGTACTTC
NA | TRBJ1-1 | TRBV28 | NA | CASSTTWDTEAFF | TGTGCCAGCAGTACAACATGGGACACTGAAGCTTTCTTT
NA | TRBJ2-7 | TRBV28 | NA | CASSFSDGYEQYF | TGTGCCAGCAGTTTCTCGGACGGCTACGAGCAGTACTTC
NA | TRBJ2-7 | TRBV28 | NA | CASSLGAGLADEQYF | TGTGCCAGCAGTTTAGGGGCAGGGCTCGCCGACGAGCAGTACTTC
NA | TRBJ2-7 | TRBV27 | TRBD1 | CASSLLTGMYEQYF | TGTGCCAGCAGTTTGCTGACAGGGATGTACGAGCAGTACTTC
NA | TRBJ2-1 | TRBV29-1 | TRBD2 | CSALGGIGSYNEQFF | TGCAGCGCCTTGGGGGGGATCGGCTCCTACAATGAGCAGTTCTTC
NA | TRBJ2-7 | TRBV13 | TRBD2 | CASSVSGRAYEQYF | TGTGCCAGCAGCGTTAGCGGGAGGGCTTACGAGCAGTACTTC
NA | TRBJ2-1 | TRBV15 | TRBD2 | CATGAGNNEQFF | TGTGCCACGGGAGCGGGAAACAATGAGCAGTTCTTC
NA | TRBJ2-5 | TRBV13 | NA | CASSPLNRVETQYF | TGTGCCAGCAGCCCCCTGAACAGGGTAGAGACCCAGTACTTC
NA | TRBJ2-5 | TRBV5-6 | NA | CASSARSWGTQYF | TGTGCCAGCAGCGCCCGGTCCTGGGGGACCCAGTACTTC
NA | TRBJ2-7 | TRBV7-6 | NA | CASSETPEGEQYF | TGTGCCAGCAGCGAGACTCCGGAGGGCGAGCAGTACTTC
NA | TRBJ2-7 | TRBV5-1 | TRBD2 | CASSLAGAGEYEQYF | TGCGCCAGCAGCTTGGCCGGGGCGGGAGAATACGAGCAGTACTTC
once | TRBJ2-2 | TRBV5-1 | NA | CASNLGRANTGELFF | TGCGCCAGCAACTTGGGCAGGGCGAACACCGGGGAGCTGTTTTTT
NA | TRBJ2-7 | TRBV7-6 | NA | CASSLDPREQYF | TGTGCCAGCAGCTTAGATCCTCGCGAGCAGTACTTC
NA | TRBJ2-3 | TRBV13 | TRBD1 | CASSAGGQSSTDTQYF | TGTGCCAGCAGTGCAGGGGGTCAATCTAGCACAGATACGCAGTATTTT
few | TRBJ2-7 | TRBV29-1 | NA | CSARNFYEQYF | TGCAGCGCGAGGAACTTCTACGAGCAGTACTTC
NA | TRBJ2-5 | TRBV7-9 | NA | CASSSLSSDSLQETQYF | TGTGCCAGCAGCTCACTTAGCTCCGACAGCCTCCAAGAGACCCAGTACTTC
NA | TRBJ2-2 | TRBV27 | TRBD1 | CASSTDRGEGGELFF | TGTGCCAGCAGCACGGACAGGGGAGAGGGCGGGGAGCTGTTTTTT
NA | TRBJ1-2 | TRBV2 | NA | CARTDRTRIGYTF | TGTGCCAGGACCGACCGGACTCGTATCGGCTACACCTTC
NA | TRBJ2-7 | TRBV2 | TRBD2 | CASRGTSGASYEQYF | TGTGCCAGCAGAGGGACTAGCGGGGCCTCCTACGAGCAGTACTTC
once | TRBJ2-3 | TRBV27 | TRBD2 | CASSPNPTGLAASTDTQYF | TGTGCCAGCAGTCCTAACCCCACCGGACTAGCCGCTAGCACAGATACGCAGTATTTT
NA | TRBJ1-5 | TRBV15 | NA | CATSSLGPGDQPQHF | TGTGCCACCAGCTCCTTGGGGCCTGGAGATCAGCCCCAGCATTTT
NA | TRBJ2-7 | TRBV20-1 | NA | CSAREGSYEQYF | TGCAGTGCTAGAGAGGGCTCCTACGAGCAGTACTTC
NA | TRBJ2-5 | TRBV2 | TRBD2 | CASSEDLLADDQETQYF | TGTGCCAGCAGTGAAGATCTTCTAGCGGACGACCAAGAGACCCAGTACTTC